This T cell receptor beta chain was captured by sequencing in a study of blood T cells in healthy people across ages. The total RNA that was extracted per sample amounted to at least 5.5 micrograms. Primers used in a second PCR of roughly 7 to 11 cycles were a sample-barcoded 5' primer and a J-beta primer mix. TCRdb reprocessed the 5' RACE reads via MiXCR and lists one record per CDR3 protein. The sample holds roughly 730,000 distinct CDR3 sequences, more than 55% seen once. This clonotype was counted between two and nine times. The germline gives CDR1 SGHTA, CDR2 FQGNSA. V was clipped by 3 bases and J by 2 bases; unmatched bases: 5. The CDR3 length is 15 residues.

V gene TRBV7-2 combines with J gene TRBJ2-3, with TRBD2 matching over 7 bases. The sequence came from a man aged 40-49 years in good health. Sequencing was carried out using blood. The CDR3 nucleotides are TGTGCCAGCAGCTTGGATAGCGGGCCCACAGATACGCAGTATTTT. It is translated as CASSLDSGPTDTQYF.